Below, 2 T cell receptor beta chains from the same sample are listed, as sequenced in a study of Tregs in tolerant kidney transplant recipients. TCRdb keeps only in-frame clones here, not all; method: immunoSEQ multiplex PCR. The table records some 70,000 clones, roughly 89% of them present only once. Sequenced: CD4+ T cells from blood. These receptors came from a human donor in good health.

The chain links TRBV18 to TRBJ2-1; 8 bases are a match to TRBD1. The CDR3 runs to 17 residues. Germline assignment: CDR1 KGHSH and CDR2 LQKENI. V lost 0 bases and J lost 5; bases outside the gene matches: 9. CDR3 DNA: TGTGCCAGCTCACCACCGGGCAGGGGGCGCGGGGACAATGAGCAGTTCTTC. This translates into CASSPPGRGRGDNEQFF.

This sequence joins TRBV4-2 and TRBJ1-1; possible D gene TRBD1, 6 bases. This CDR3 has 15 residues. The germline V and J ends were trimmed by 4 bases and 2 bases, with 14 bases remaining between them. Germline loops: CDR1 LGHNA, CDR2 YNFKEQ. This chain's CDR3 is CASSRPGTPNTEAFF. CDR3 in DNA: TGTGCCAGCAGCCGACCCGGGACACCTAACACTGAAGCTTTCTTT.